This T cell receptor beta chain comes out of a study of blood T cells in healthy people across ages. With V trimmed by 6 bases and J by 6 bases, 9 bases remained unmatched. This CDR3 has 15 amino acids. Germline V gene data show CDR1 as DFQATT and CDR2 as SNEGSKA (reference sequence). A sample-barcoded 5' primer and a J-beta primer mix were used in a second PCR of about 6 to 11 cycles. TCRdb processed the 5' RACE reads anew with MiXCR; each CDR3 protein has one entry. The repertoire holds about 1.1 million distinct CDR3 sequences, with 35% to 45% as singletons. At least ten counts were recorded for this clonotype.

This receptor was taken from a man aged 18 to 35 in good health. This rearrangement joins TRBV20-1 to TRBJ1-5; TRBD1 agrees at 12 bases. The source material was blood. The CDR3 spells CSAGQGAKGSQPQHF. The CDR3 nucleotides are TGCAGTGCGGGACAGGGGGCGAAGGGCAGTCAGCCCCAGCATTTT.